The source of this T cell receptor (beta chain) is a study of blood T cells in healthy people across ages. This clonotype was detected only once. Its antigen is not known. Study results and caveats: Older individuals had lower TCR beta diversity per million T cells (the decline was roughly linear).

A second PCR, run for about 7 to 11 cycles, used a sample-barcoded 5' primer plus a J-beta primer mix. Each sample yielded at least 3 million CDR3-containing paired-end reads. Via MiXCR, TCRdb re-called the 5' RACE reads, giving one row per CDR3 protein. Among under 800,000 distinct CDR3 sequences listed, roughly 45% were seen once. The V end lost 8 bases, the J end lost 0 bases, and 8 bases lay between the germline ends. The germline V gene has CDR1 DFQATT and CDR2 SNEGSKA (reference sequence). This CDR3 is built from 12 residues. J is TRBJ1-5 and V is TRBV20-1; D is unclear. Sequenced input: blood. The TCR comes from a woman in her sixties in good health. CDR3 nucleotides: TGCAGTTCCGGGGTTAGCAATCAGCCCCAGCATTTT. This sequence encodes CSSGVSNQPQHF.